What follows are 2 T cell receptor beta chains derived from one specimen sequenced in a study of CD8 T cells in ankylosing spondylitis. For these receptors, no antigen is known. TCRdb processed the 5' RACE reads anew with MiXCR; each CDR3 protein has one entry. The table has around 390,000 distinct CDR3 sequences, 20% to 25% seen once. Study findings and constraints: One TCR beta motif, made up of roughly 8 highly homologous variants, appeared characteristic of ankylosing spondylitis blood.

Source material: blood, either unsorted or a sorted T cell fraction (not recorded which). The receptor source for this set is a male donor with ankylosing spondylitis.

The table lists this clonotype with a few counts. The chain employs TRBV4-1 and TRBJ1-5; 12 bases agree with TRBD1. With 3 bases clipped from V and 0 bases from J, the junction kept 9 bases outside the gene matches. This CDR3 region has 19 residues. Germline assignment: CDR1 MGHRA and CDR2 YSYEKL. CDR3 loop: CASSHPGTGGFYSNQPQHF. CDR3 nucleotide sequence: TGCGCCAGCAGCCACCCGGGGACAGGGGGCTTCTATAGCAATCAGCCCCAGCATTTT.

The rearrangement links TRBV5-6 to TRBJ2-2, with D uncertain. Looked up from germline, CDR1 is SGHDT and CDR2 is YYEEEE. The CDR3 has 14 residues. Between the trimmed V and J ends, which lost 3 bases and 4 bases, there was a span of 10 bases. CDR3 nucleotide sequence: TGTGCCAGCAGCTCCCTGGACGGCACCGGGGAGCTGTTTTTT. It translates to CASSSLDGTGELFF. The complete variable domain, with remaining parts taken from reference TRBV5-6 and TRBJ2-2, reads DAGVTQSPTHLIKTRGQQVTLRCSPKSGHDTVSWYQQALGQGPQFIFQYYEEEERQRGNFPDRFSGHQFPNYSSELNVNALLLGDSALYLCASSSLDGTGELFFGEGSRLTVL.